Listed below are T cell receptor beta chains from one sample, sequenced in a study of blood T cell repertoires in COVID-19. Assay used: immunoSEQ multiplex PCR; TCRdb lists only in-frame clones, some missing. Of fewer than 250,000 clones in the sample, roughly 84% are singletons; the top ten hold approximately 3%. The specimen was PBMCs or T cells enriched from blood (not recorded which). The receptor source for this set is a woman aged 25 to 45 who had been exposed to COVID-19. Both conserved end residues are part of each CDR3. D genes are given only for firm matches. Clone size is given for some rows only: seen once, a few or many times, or a class if the clone is expanded.

>-|TRBV13|TRBJ2-1|TRBD1
TGTGCCAGCAGCTCACCGGGACAGTACAATGAGCAGTTCTTC
CASSSPGQYNEQFF
>-|TRBV19|TRBJ2-1|TRBD2
TGTGCCAGTAGTATTGAAGACGGGGGGGCAAATATCTACAATGAGCAGTTCTTC
CASSIEDGGANIYNEQFF
>-|TRBV27|TRBJ1-5|TRBD1
TGTGCCAGCAGTTTTCTTTTGGACAGGGATCAGCCCCAGCATTTT
CASSFLLDRDQPQHF
>-|TRBV12-3/TRBV12-4|TRBJ1-4|-
TGTGCCAGCAGTTTTGTGCGTGAAAAACTGTTTTTT
CASSFVREKLFF
>-|TRBV30|TRBJ2-7|-
TGTGCCTGGAGTGACCCTTTACGTATGGCGGGAAACGAGCAGTACTTC
CAWSDPLRMAGNEQYF
>-|TRBV19|TRBJ2-1|TRBD2
TGTGCCAGTAGTATGGGGTCTAGCGGGGCCAATGAGCAGTTCTTC
CASSMGSSGANEQFF
>-|TRBV10-1|TRBJ2-7|TRBD2
TGCGCCAGCAGTGAGTCCGGGGGGAAAACCTACGAGCAGTACTTC
CASSESGGKTYEQYF
>-|TRBV11-2|TRBJ2-5|TRBD1
TGTGCCAGCAGCTGGTCGGGACAGGGGGCCCGGGAGACCCAGTACTTC
CASSWSGQGARETQYF
>-|TRBV19|TRBJ2-5|TRBD1
TGTGCCAGTACCGGACAGGGCCATCAAGAGACCCAGTACTTC
CASTGQGHQETQYF
>-|TRBV5-1|TRBJ2-1|TRBD1
TGCGCCAGCAGCCGCCCGGGACAGGGTTTTGGCTCCTACAATGAGCAGTTCTTC
CASSRPGQGFGSYNEQFF
>-|TRBV9|TRBJ2-3|-
TGTGCCAGCAGCTTGTCGGATACGCAGTATTTT
CASSLSDTQYF
>-|TRBV30|TRBJ1-2|-
TGTGCCTGGACTGGGGTAGGGAGGGCTATGGGCTACACCTTC
CAWTGVGRAMGYTF
>-|TRBV11-2|TRBJ2-7|-
TGTGCCAGCAGCTTAGACAGGGCGTCCCCCTACGAGCAGTACTTC
CASSLDRASPYEQYF
>-|TRBV6-2/TRBV6-3|TRBJ2-1|TRBD2
TGTGCCAGCAGCGACGGTACTAGCGGGGACAATGAGCAGTTCTTC
CASSDGTSGDNEQFF
>-|TRBV5-1|TRBJ2-1|TRBD1
TGCGCCAGCAGCCCGGGGACAGAATACAATGAGCAGTTCTTC
CASSPGTEYNEQFF
>-|TRBV3-1/TRBV3-2|TRBJ1-5|-
TGTGCCAGCAGCCCGCGACCCGAGGGCAATCAGCCCCAGCATTTT
CASSPRPEGNQPQHF
>-|TRBV4-1|TRBJ1-1|-
TGCGCCAGCAGCCAAGAAAAGCAGGGAGGGTACACTGAAGCTTTCTTT
CASSQEKQGGYTEAFF
>-|TRBV27|TRBJ1-5|TRBD1
TGTGCCAGCAGTCCCAGGGGGTCTAATCAGCCCCAGCATTTT
CASSPRGSNQPQHF
>-|TRBV6-5|TRBJ2-7|-
TGTGCCAGCAGCCCCCTCACCGGGAGAGAGGGCGAGCAGTACTTC
CASSPLTGREGEQYF
>once|TRBV5-1|TRBJ2-7|-
TGCGCCAGCAGCTTACAGGGCGGTTACGAGCAGTACTTC
CASSLQGGYEQYF
>-|TRBV2|TRBJ2-1|TRBD2
TGTGCCAGCAGCGACCTAGCGGGGGGATCTTACAATGAGCAGTTCTTC
CASSDLAGGSYNEQFF
>-|TRBV5-5|TRBJ1-1|-
TGTGCCAGCAGCTTGCCGGGGAGTGAAGCTTTCTTT
CASSLPGSEAFF
>-|TRBV3-1/TRBV3-2|TRBJ2-4|TRBD2
TGTGCCAGCAGCCAAGCAGGGACTAGCGGGGGGAAACAGTACTTC
CASSQAGTSGGKQYF
>-|TRBV11-2|TRBJ1-2|-
TGTGCCAGCAGCTTAGATGGCAGGGGAAATGACGGCTACACCTTC
CASSLDGRGNDGYTF
>-|TRBV14|TRBJ2-5|TRBD1
TGTGCCAGCAGCCAAGTCTCAGGGGGAGCGACCCAGTACTTC
CASSQVSGGATQYF
>-|TRBV7-9|TRBJ1-1|-
TGTGCCAGCAGCTTATCTCCTACAGATTATGCTTTCTTT
CASSLSPTDYAFF
>-|TRBV6-2/TRBV6-3|TRBJ1-5|TRBD1
TGTGCCAGCAGTTATCACGGGACAGCTATCAATCAGCCCCAGCATTTT
CASSYHGTAINQPQHF
>-|TRBV9|TRBJ1-1|-
TGTGCCAGCAGCCTAAACCTGTTCACTGAAGCTTTCTTT
CASSLNLFTEAFF
>-|TRBV3-1/TRBV3-2|TRBJ2-3|-
TGTGCCAGCAGCCAAGATGTGGGGGCTTATACGCAGTATTTT
CASSQDVGAYTQYF
>-|TRBV5-1|TRBJ2-3|-
TGCGCCAGCAGCTTGGCTCAGGGTAGCACAGATACGCAGTATTTT
CASSLAQGSTDTQYF
>-|TRBV4-3|TRBJ1-1|-
TGCGCCAGCAGCCAAGTAGTGAACACTGAAGCTTTCTTT
CASSQVVNTEAFF
>-|TRBV7-2|TRBJ2-3|TRBD2
TGTGCCAGCAGCTGGACTAGCGGGGGGGGAAGCACAGATACGCAGTATTTT
CASSWTSGGGSTDTQYF
>-|TRBV10-3|TRBJ1-2|-
TGTGCCATCAGGCTCGACAGTGGACGGTCCTATGGCTACACCTTC
CAIRLDSGRSYGYTF
>-|TRBV11-2|TRBJ2-3|-
TGTGCCAGCAGCTTAGATTCCTGGGCAACAGGTCGAGACACAGATACGCAGTATTTT
CASSLDSWATGRDTDTQYF
>few|TRBV30|TRBJ1-2|-
TGTGCCTGGAGTGTACAGGGCCCCTTTGGCTACACCTTC
CAWSVQGPFGYTF
>few|TRBV6-2/TRBV6-3|TRBJ1-2|-
TGTGCCAGCAGCCCCCAGGGCCAAGCCCTATATGGCTACACCTTC
CASSPQGQALYGYTF
>-|TRBV27|TRBJ2-1|-
TGTGCCAGCAGTTTATCCGGTAGCGGATACAATGAGCAGTTCTTC
CASSLSGSGYNEQFF
>-|TRBV3-1/TRBV3-2|TRBJ2-5|-
TGTGCCAGCAGCCAAGTCCTACCGGGACACAAGTACCAAGAGACCCAGTACTTC
CASSQVLPGHKYQETQYF
>-|TRBV3-1/TRBV3-2|TRBJ2-7|TRBD2
TGTGCCAGCAGCCTAGTAGCGGGGGGCCCTACCCGCCAGTACTTC
CASSLVAGGPTRQYF
>-|TRBV7-2|TRBJ1-5|-
TGTGCCAGCAGCAAGGGACTGGCAAATCAGCCCCAGCATTTT
CASSKGLANQPQHF
>few|TRBV2|TRBJ2-5|-
TGTGCCAGCAGTGCAACAGGGTGGAGAGAGACCCAGTACTTC
CASSATGWRETQYF
>few|TRBV7-2|TRBJ2-1|TRBD2
TGTGCCAGCAGCTTTAGCGGGGGCGATGAGCAGTTCTTC
CASSFSGGDEQFF
>-|TRBV3-1/TRBV3-2|TRBJ1-5|-
TGTGCCAGCAGCCAAGGACATAGCAATCAGCCCCAGCATTTT
CASSQGHSNQPQHF